A single sample gave rise to the 10 T cell receptor beta chains below, sequenced in a study of OX40 agonist ivuxolimab in advanced cancers. The data were produced by immunoSEQ multiplex PCR, yet TCRdb's version contains in-frame clones alone and is incomplete. The sample lists about 54,000 clones, around 89% seen once, with about 1.4% in the top ten. The source material was CD4+ or CD8+ T cells sorted from blood, sampled in a trial of the OX40 agonist ivuxolimab. Receptors were obtained from an adult with an advanced solid tumor such as melanoma, head and neck, liver or kidney cancer.

The chain uses TRBV30 and TRBJ2-3; D might be TRBD1 (7 bases). This CDR3 spans 14 amino acids. Germline V CDR1 and CDR2: GTSNPN, SVGIG (reference sequence). Trimming left V 6 bases short and J 2 bases short, with 15 bases between. CDR3 amino acids: CACSRDRATDTQYF. CDR3 coding DNA: TGTGCCTGCTCGCGGGACAGAGCCACAGATACGCAGTATTTT.

Written as DNA, the CDR3 is TGCGCCAGCAGCGCACAGGTTTCTGAGACTGAAGCTTTCTTT. This gives the protein CASSAQVSETEAFF. The chain recombines TRBV5-1 with TRBJ1-1, with D maybe TRBD1 (5 bases). This CDR3 has 14 residues. The germline CDR1 and CDR2 sequences are SGHRS and YFSETQ. The V gene lost 4 bases and the J gene lost 5 bases, with 15 bases spanning the gap.

J is TRBJ2-5 and V is TRBV6-5; tentatively, D is TRBD2 (5 bases). V lost 2 bases to trimming and J lost 5 bases, with 9 bases between them. The CDR3 extends over 13 amino acids. Germline V gene data show CDR1 as MNHEY and CDR2 as SVGAGI. CDR3 protein: CASSYGERETQYF. Here the CDR3 DNA reads TGTGCCAGCAGTTACGGAGAGCGGGAGACCCAGTACTTC.

This clone was recorded only once. The chain joins TRBV5-1 to TRBJ2-1; perhaps TRBD1 as D (5 bases). From germline, CDR1 is SGHRS and CDR2 YFSETQ. The ends were cut back, 0 bases at V and 8 bases at J, with 12 bases in the middle. The CDR3 length is 14 residues. CDR3 DNA: TGCGCCAGCAGCTTGGTGCAGGGTAGCCATGAGCAGTTCTTC. Its protein product is CASSLVQGSHEQFF.

This clone has only a few counts. The chain employs TRBV5-1 and TRBJ2-5; 8 nucleotides line up with TRBD2. CDR3 length: 14 residues. Germline V lookup: CDR1 SGHRS, CDR2 YFSETQ. CDR3 amino acids: CTSSVPRGEETQYF. The CDR3 coding sequence is TGCACCTCTTCAGTCCCGCGGGGGGAAGAGACCCAGTACTTC.

The V gene is TRBV30, the J gene TRBJ2-7; D not resolved. V was trimmed by 0 bases and J by 0 bases, leaving 9 bases between them. The CDR3 is 14 residues long. The germline V gene encodes CDR1 GTSNPN and CDR2 SVGIG (reference sequence). The CDR3 DNA is TGTGCCTGGAGTGTACGCGTCAGCTCCTACGAGCAGTACTTC. Its protein is CAWSVRVSSYEQYF.

The chain carries TRBV5-4 and TRBJ2-1, with TRBD2 identical over 12 bases. J lost 4 bases, V lost 3 bases, and 5 bases had no gene match. CDR3 length: 16 amino acids. Germline V lookup: CDR1 SGHNT, CDR2 YYREEE (reference sequence). CDR3 nucleotide sequence: TGTGCCAGCAGCTGGATGACTAGCGGGAGATACAATGAGCAGTTCTTC. Translated, it gives CASSWMTSGRYNEQFF.

V gene TRBV5-1 combines with J gene TRBJ2-1, with TRBD1 identical over 10 bases. The germline CDR1 and CDR2 sequences are SGHRS and YFSETQ. V lost 3 bases, J lost 5 bases, and 8 bases stayed unmatched. CDR3 length: 16 residues. The CDR3 is CASSSTTGGANNEQFF. The DNA for the CDR3 is TGCGCCAGCAGCTCGACGACAGGGGGCGCGAACAATGAGCAGTTCTTC.

The chain is built from TRBV7-2 and TRBJ1-1; unclear D gene. Germline V gene sequence: CDR1 SGHTA, CDR2 FQGNSA. The CDR3 is 15 amino acids. V was cut by 4 bases and J by 6 bases, with 18 bases left in between. CDR3: CASSYYTVGGPEAFF. The CDR3 DNA is TGTGCCAGCAGCTATTATACGGTGGGCGGGCCTGAAGCTTTCTTT.

In nucleotides, the CDR3 is TGTGCCATCAAAGGGGGAGGCGGGAGCTACACAGATACGCAGTATTTT. Its protein is CAIKGGGGSYTDTQYF. The chain links TRBV10-3 to TRBJ2-3; D may be TRBD2 (7 bases). This CDR3 contains 16 residues. CDR1 and CDR2 (germline): ENHRY, SYGVKD. V was pared by 7 bases and J by 2 bases, with 19 bases between.